The 2 T cell receptor beta chains below all came from one sample that was sequenced in a study of regulatory T cells in long-lasting Graves disease. Time point defined: newly diagnosed GD, antithyroid drugs for less than 3 months. The TCR library was prepared using RNA isolated from PBMCs. Assembly of TCR beta libraries relied on iRepertoire HTBI primers together with Arm-PCR of CDR3 regions. TCRdb reanalysed the multiplex PCR reads using MiXCR and keeps one entry per CDR3 protein. The sample yields over 350,000 distinct CDR3 sequences, around 15% seen once. Separately, the same data were catalogued under a study of T cells in Graves' hyperthyroidism and ophthalmopathy.

The sample consisted of peripheral blood mononuclear cells (PBMCs), taken at new diagnosis, from a patient treated with antithyroid drugs. These receptors were taken from a woman aged 45 to 65 with Graves disease.

The V call is TRBV13, the J call TRBJ2-1, with 10 bases identical to TRBD2. This CDR3 is 16 amino acids long. V dropped 5 bases and J dropped 1; count of bases not matched to a gene: 5. The germline V gene encodes CDR1 PRHDT and CDR2 FYEKMQ (reference sequence). The CDR3 DNA follows: TGTGCCAGCAGCCAAATAGCGGGAGGTTCCTACAATGAGCAGTTCTTC. This codes for CASSQIAGGSYNEQFF.

A few counts support this clonotype. The gene calls are TRBV9 and TRBJ2-1, with 8 nucleotides matching TRBD1. Germline lookup yields CDR1 SGDLS and CDR2 YYNGEE. The CDR3 runs to 13 residues. The trim removed 7 bases at V and 6 bases at J, leaving 6 bases unmatched. CDR3 loop: CASRGQGGNEQFF. For the CDR3, the DNA is TGTGCCAGCCGAGGACAGGGCGGCAATGAGCAGTTCTTC.